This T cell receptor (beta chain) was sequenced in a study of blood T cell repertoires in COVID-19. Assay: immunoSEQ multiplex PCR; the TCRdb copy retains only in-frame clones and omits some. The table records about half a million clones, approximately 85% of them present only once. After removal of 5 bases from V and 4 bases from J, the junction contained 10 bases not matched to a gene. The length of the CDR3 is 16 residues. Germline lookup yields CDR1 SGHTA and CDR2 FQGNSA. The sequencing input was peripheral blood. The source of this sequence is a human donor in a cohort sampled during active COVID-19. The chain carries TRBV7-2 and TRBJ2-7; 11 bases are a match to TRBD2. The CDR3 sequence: CASSTLLAGVAYEQYF. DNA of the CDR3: TGTGCCAGCAGCACCTTACTAGCGGGAGTAGCATACGAGCAGTACTTC.